This entry concerns a single TCR beta chain. What it binds is not known. The read comes to an end 3 residues before the CDR3 does, leaving the germline J gene to fill in the end. This entry is derived from a study of T cell clonality in common variable immunodeficiency. Broader study findings: In common variable immunodeficiency, TCR beta chains reportedly carried fewer deletions and N-nucleotide insertions.

The table came from immunoSEQ multiplex PCR; TCRdb's copy has only in-frame clones and leaves some out. This sample has some 19,000 clones and no singletons, with about 6.3% in the ten largest. CVID subjects were neither ill nor on immunomodulatory or immunosuppressive medication at sampling. V was shortened by 4 bases and J by 4 bases, with 12 bases between the two germline ends. The germline V gene encodes CDR1 GTSNPN and CDR2 SVGIG (reference sequence). The CDR3 runs 13 residues. Sequenced sample: peripheral blood mononuclear cells. This clonotype was obtained from a human donor with common variable immunodeficiency. The chain couples TRBV30 to TRBJ2-3; no firm D call. The sequenced part of the CDR3 DNA is TGTGCCTGGACAGCGACCGGTGCAGATACG. This gives the protein CAWTATGADT. From start to end, the CDR3 is CAWTATGADTQYF. Full variable domain (missing parts from reference TRBV30 and TRBJ2-3): SQTIHQWPATLVQPVGSPLSLECTVEGTSNPNLYWYRQAAGRGLQLLFYSVGIGQISSEVPQNLSASRPQDRQFILSSKKLLLSDSGFYLCAWTATGADTQYFGPGTRLTVL.